This is a list of T cell receptor beta chains from one sample in a study of T cells in Graves' hyperthyroidism and ophthalmopathy. TCRdb re-derived calls from the multiplex PCR reads in MiXCR, one entry per CDR3 protein. Of about 400,000 distinct CDR3 sequences listed, more than 15% are singletons. The sequenced sample was blood. The receptors here all came from a woman aged 18-29 years with Graves' hyperthyroidism that later progressed to Graves' ophthalmopathy. Each CDR3 is given with its conserved first and last residue. A D gene is named only where the DNA matches it firmly. Clone size, where shown, is once, few, many, or a class for clones that have expanded.

many	TRBV7-8	TRBJ2-2	TRBD1	CASSFRQGAGELFF	TGTGCCAGCAGCTTCAGACAGGGGGCCGGGGAGCTGTTTTTT
NA	TRBV20-1	TRBJ2-7	NA	CSARDLLQGPYYEQYF	TGCAGTGCTAGAGATCTACTTCAGGGTCCCTACTACGAGCAGTACTTC
many	TRBV12-3/TRBV12-4	TRBJ2-1	TRBD1	CASSLVMDRDEQFF	TGTGCCAGCAGTTTAGTAATGGACAGGGATGAGCAGTTCTTC
many	TRBV7-9	TRBJ2-7	NA	CASSLEDGYEQYF	TGTGCCAGCAGCTTAGAAGACGGTTACGAGCAGTACTTC
NA	TRBV5-8	TRBJ1-1	NA	CASSQGGGSMNTEAFF	TGTGCCAGCAGCCAGGGAGGGGGGTCCATGAACACTGAAGCTTTCTTT
few	TRBV28	TRBJ2-7	NA	CASSSGGNGEQYF	TGTGCCAGCAGTTCCGGGGGAAATGGCGAGCAGTACTTC
many	TRBV20-1	TRBJ2-3	NA	CSARIGGRTDTQYF	TGCAGTGCTAGAATCGGAGGCCGCACAGATACGCAGTATTTT
NA	TRBV6-1	TRBJ2-7	NA	CASSAEYEQYF	TGTGCCAGCAGTGCGGAATACGAGCAGTACTTC
NA	TRBV14	TRBJ2-3	NA	CASSRSQWDFHTQYF	TGTGCCAGCAGCCGATCCCAATGGGACTTTCATACGCAGTATTTT
NA	TRBV6-2/TRBV6-3	TRBJ2-2	NA	CASSGVRTGELFF	TGTGCCAGCAGCGGGGTGAGGACCGGGGAGCTGTTTTTT
many	TRBV28	TRBJ1-5	NA	CASSSAGIFFGQPQHF	TGTGCCAGCAGTTCAGCAGGAATTTTCTTCGGTCAGCCCCAGCATTTT
many	TRBV28	TRBJ1-5	TRBD1	CASRRQGMKPQHF	TGTGCCAGCAGGCGACAGGGAATGAAGCCCCAGCATTTT
many	TRBV28	TRBJ1-5	TRBD1	CASSLGTGGGYSNQPQHF	TGTGCCAGCAGTTTAGGTACAGGGGGCGGGTATAGCAATCAGCCCCAGCATTTT
many	TRBV28	TRBJ2-7	TRBD2	CASSLWGTSGRATSSEQYF	TGTGCCAGCAGTTTATGGGGGACTAGCGGGAGGGCAACCTCCTCCGAGCAGTACTTC
many	TRBV27	TRBJ2-2	TRBD1	CASSFGSEGAGTGELFF	TGTGCCAGCAGTTTCGGCTCTGAGGGGGCAGGTACCGGGGAGCTGTTTTTT
few	TRBV28	TRBJ1-2	NA	CATSQVNYGYTF	TGTGCCACGTCCCAGGTTAACTATGGCTACACCTTC
NA	TRBV6-2/TRBV6-3	TRBJ2-1	NA	CASSYLRKDEQFF	TGTGCCAGCAGTTATCTGAGGAAGGATGAGCAGTTCTTC
NA	TRBV6-1	TRBJ1-5	NA	CASSPMTAGNQPQHF	TGTGCCAGCAGTCCTATGACAGCTGGCAATCAGCCCCAGCATTTT
many	TRBV11-1	TRBJ2-3	NA	CASSSRDSTDTQYF	TGTGCCAGCAGCAGCCGGGACTCTACAGATACGCAGTATTTT
many	TRBV5-1	TRBJ2-3	NA	CASSTQPGERHTDTQYF	TGCGCCAGCAGCACCCAGCCGGGCGAGCGGCACACAGATACGCAGTATTTT
few	TRBV27	TRBJ2-4	NA	CASSLRGTAKNIQYF	TGTGCCAGCAGTTTACGAGGTACAGCCAAAAACATTCAGTACTTC
NA	TRBV7-9	TRBJ2-2	NA	CASSLPGASDTGELFF	TGTGCCAGCAGCTTGCCGGGGGCTAGCGACACCGGGGAGCTGTTTTTT
many	TRBV7-9	TRBJ2-5	NA	CASSLVPGQQETQYF	TGTGCCAGCAGCTTAGTGCCGGGACAACAAGAGACCCAGTACTTC
NA	TRBV11-2	TRBJ1-5	TRBD1	CASSFHFRTGTNQPQHF	TGTGCCAGCAGCTTTCACTTTCGGACAGGGACCAATCAGCCCCAGCATTTT
NA	TRBV12-3/TRBV12-4	TRBJ1-5	NA	CASSTQTGDQPQHF	TGTGCCAGCAGCACCCAGACTGGGGATCAGCCCCAGCATTTT
many	TRBV20-1	TRBJ2-1	TRBD1	CSAPDRGRHNEQFF	TGCAGTGCTCCGGACAGGGGCCGCCACAATGAGCAGTTCTTC
few	TRBV5-1	TRBJ2-1	NA	CASSLQSVAEQFF	TGCGCCAGCAGCTTGCAGTCGGTGGCTGAGCAGTTCTTC
few	TRBV7-8	TRBJ1-3	TRBD1	CASSSGQRYHSGNTMYF	TGTGCCAGCAGCTCGGGACAGCGTTACCACTCTGGAAACACCATGTATTTT
NA	TRBV6-1	TRBJ2-7	TRBD2	CASVRTSGRLHHEQYF	TGTGCCAGCGTGAGGACTAGCGGGAGGTTACATCATGAGCAGTACTTC
few	TRBV5-6	TRBJ2-7	TRBD2	CASSFGGLAGVRYEQYF	TGTGCCAGCAGCTTCGGGGGACTAGCGGGAGTGAGGTACGAGCAGTACTTC
many	TRBV5-1	TRBJ2-5	TRBD2	CASSLVREGLQTQYF	TGCGCCAGCAGCTTGGTTCGGGAGGGCCTTCAGACCCAGTACTTC
many	TRBV28	TRBJ2-7	NA	CASSYGETVEQYF	TGTGCCAGCAGTTACGGAGAGACGGTTGAGCAGTACTTC
NA	TRBV10-3	TRBJ2-7	TRBD1	CAISVDRGNEQYF	TGTGCCATCAGTGTAGACAGGGGGAACGAGCAGTACTTC
few	TRBV20-1	TRBJ2-1	NA	CNAPRGINEQFF	TGCAATGCTCCGAGGGGGATCAATGAGCAGTTCTTC
many	TRBV5-1	TRBJ1-4	TRBD1	CASSLTGTGRSTNEKLFF	TGCGCCAGCAGCTTGACCGGGACAGGTAGATCAACTAATGAAAAACTGTTTTTT
many	TRBV13	TRBJ2-4	NA	CASSLKVNIQYF	TGTGCCAGCAGCTTAAAGGTTAATATTCAGTACTTC
many	TRBV6-1	TRBJ2-7	NA	CASSKGWAGQSYEQYF	TGTGCCAGCAGCAAGGGATGGGCAGGCCAATCCTACGAGCAGTACTTC
many	TRBV20-1	TRBJ2-1	NA	CSARRGRAGEQFF	TGCAGTGCTAGACGGGGCAGGGCCGGTGAGCAGTTCTTC
NA	TRBV19	TRBJ2-7	TRBD2	CASSIRGLAGRVGEQYF	TGTGCCAGTAGTATCCGGGGACTAGCGGGACGTGTGGGAGAGCAGTACTTC
few	TRBV5-5	TRBJ2-1	TRBD2	CASSLGLAGTQVGFF	TGTGCCAGCAGCTTGGGACTAGCGGGGACTCAGGTGGGGTTCTTC
many	TRBV20-1	TRBJ2-3	TRBD2	CSARGLAGTLTDTQYF	TGCAGTGCTAGGGGACTAGCGGGAACATTGACAGATACGCAGTATTTT
many	TRBV2	TRBJ1-1	NA	CASSQTGGANTEAFF	TGTGCCAGCAGCCAAACTGGGGGGGCGAACACTGAAGCTTTCTTT
many	TRBV5-1	TRBJ2-3	TRBD2	CASSVRREGPDTQYF	TGCGCCAGCAGCGTTCGGCGGGAGGGCCCCGATACGCAGTATTTT
many	TRBV11-2	TRBJ2-1	NA	CASSLRRVRDEQFF	TGTGCCAGCAGCTTACGACGCGTCAGGGATGAGCAGTTCTTC
few	TRBV7-2	TRBJ2-4	NA	CASSFPAANIQYF	TGTGCCAGCAGCTTTCCAGCGGCAAACATTCAGTACTTC
many	TRBV6-1	TRBJ1-2	NA	CASGRPTGVYGYTF	TGTGCCAGCGGTCGCCCCACAGGAGTCTATGGCTACACCTTC
NA	TRBV5-1	TRBJ2-7	TRBD1	CASSLARGLNEQYF	TGCGCCAGCAGCTTGGCCAGGGGGCTGAACGAGCAGTACTTC
many	TRBV4-3	TRBJ2-3	TRBD2	CASSQGGRENGTDTQYF	TGCGCCAGCAGCCAAGGAGGGAGGGAAAACGGCACAGATACGCAGTATTTT
few	TRBV6-6	TRBJ2-1	TRBD2	CASSYSRYTSGRRGAWNEQFF	TGTGCCAGCAGTTACTCGCGTTATACTAGCGGGAGGAGAGGGGCTTGGAATGAGCAGTTCTTC
many	TRBV20-1	TRBJ2-7	TRBD2	CSARTSGSYEQYF	TGCAGTGCTAGGACTAGCGGGAGTTACGAGCAGTACTTC